The source of this T cell receptor beta chain is a study of beta chain features in type 1 diabetes. Sequencing targeted expressed TCRB transcripts, as all isolated RNA had been reverse transcribed. Produced via immunoSEQ multiplex PCR; TCRdb's table is partial and in-frame only. There are 150,000 to 200,000 clones in the sample; 13% occur only once, and 0.62% lies in the top ten. V shed 4 bases, J shed 11 bases, and the junction held 14 bases outside the gene matches. The CDR3 consists of 15 residues. From germline, CDR1 is SGHNT and CDR2 YYREEE (reference sequence). Regarding the study as a whole: For patients, the naive, central memory and Treg TCRB repertoires appeared more alike than for healthy donors. Type 1 diabetes patients had moderately but significantly shorter TCRB CDR3s in all four CD4+ subsets.

In regard to this clone: Its antigen is currently unknown.

The J gene is TRBJ1-1, the V gene TRBV5-4; 10 bases fit TRBD1. The source material was central memory CD4+ T cells from blood. The source is a woman aged 18-30 years in good health. CDR3 sequence: CASSPQTGGTTNAFF. CDR3 DNA sequence: TGTGCCAGCAGCCCCCAGACAGGGGGCACAACTAATGCTTTCTTT.